The next 22 T cell receptor beta chains were all read from a single sample in a study of T cells in localized non-small cell lung cancer. Sequencing used immunoSEQ multiplex PCR; TCRdb keeps in-frame clones, though not all of them. The sample shows about 1,100 clones, roughly 35% of them seen only once. Specimen: normal lung tissue next to the tumor, collected before any cancer treatment. The receptors were gathered from a woman aged 40-75 years with stage II squamous cell lung carcinoma.

In this sample, this clone turned up a few times. The chain has TRBV30 and TRBJ1-3; no firm D call. V lost 0 bases and J lost 1, with 7 bases in between. The germline gives CDR1 GTSNPN, CDR2 SVGIG (reference sequence). CDR3 length: 14 residues. CDR3 sequence reads: CAWSVAVSGNTIYF. DNA for the CDR3: TGTGCCTGGAGTGTAGCCGTGTCTGGAAACACCATATATTTT.

The V gene is TRBV6-1, the J gene TRBJ2-7, with no clear D. There are 16 residues in the CDR3. Deletions cut 1 base from V and 2 bases from J, with 15 bases between. Germline assignment: CDR1 MNHNS and CDR2 SASEGT. CDR3 nucleotides: TGTGCCAGCAGTGAAGGTAGGCGGCAGGTCACCTACGAGCAGTACTTC. Translating it yields CASSEGRRQVTYEQYF.

The V and J genes are TRBV5-1 and TRBJ2-5, with TRBD1 identical over 7 bases. Germline V lookup: CDR1 SGHRS, CDR2 YFSETQ. The CDR3 totals 19 residues. V was clipped by 0 bases and J by 3 bases; unmatched bases: 17. The DNA for the CDR3 is TGCGCCAGCAGCTTGGTGCCGCCCGGTGCCGGGACAGCTAAAGAGACCCAGTACTTC. It yields the protein CASSLVPPGAGTAKETQYF.

By share, this clone counts as medium-sized. The chain carries TRBV1 and TRBJ2-3; TRBD1, as called in the table, went unchecked against the DNA. TRBV1 is an annotated pseudogene. This CDR3 region has 14 residues. The CDR3 DNA reads TGCGCCAGCAGCCAAGTCCAGGGGGCCGATACGCAGTATTTT. This sequence encodes CASSQVQGADTQYF.

The rearrangement links TRBV11-3 to TRBJ2-1, with D perhaps matching TRBD2 (6 bases). V lost 3 bases to trimming and J lost 0 bases, with 9 bases between them. This CDR3 spans 15 amino acids. Germline values: CDR1 SGHNT, CDR2 YENEEA. The CDR3 bases are TGTGCCAGCAGCTTGGAGGGGAGCTCCTACAATGAGCAGTTCTTC. Its translation is CASSLEGSSYNEQFF.

This chain joins TRBV28 and TRBJ2-1; 10 positions agree with TRBD2. V lost 6 bases, J lost 8 bases, and 7 bases stayed unmatched. CDR1 and CDR2 from the germline V gene are MDHEN and SYDVKM. CDR3 length: 14 residues. The CDR3 nucleotides are TGTGCCAGCAGCCTAGCGGGAGTTATCGATGAGCAGTTCTTC. Its protein product is CASSLAGVIDEQFF.

This rearrangement joins TRBV6-7 to TRBJ1-5, with TRBD1 as a possible D gene (5 bases). TRBV6-7 is known as an ORF, though its function is uncertain. The V end was cut by 11 bases, the J end by 8 bases, with 16 bases between. The CDR3 sequence is 12 residues long. The CDR3 region is CACTPGDEPQHF. The CDR3 DNA is TGTGCCTGCACTCCGGGGGACGAGCCCCAGCATTTT.

The V call is TRBV29-1, the J call TRBJ2-5; D is possibly TRBD2 (5 bases). V was cut by 4 bases and J by 3 bases, with 12 bases left in between. There are 13 residues in the CDR3. CDR1 is SQVTM, CDR2 ANQGSEA, per germline. CDR3 residues: CSVVGRGKETQYF. The CDR3 DNA is TGCAGCGTTGTTGGTCGGGGAAAAGAGACCCAGTACTTC. Full variable domain (remainder filled in from reference TRBV29-1 and TRBJ2-5): SAVISQKPSRDICQRGTSLTIQCQVDSQVTMMFWYRQQPGQSLTLIATANQGSEATYESGFVIDKFPISRPNLTFSTLTVSNMSPEDSSIYLCSVVGRGKETQYFGPGTRLLVL.

This clone was seen a handful of times. The rearrangement uses TRBV6-7 and TRBJ1-5; 10 positions agree with TRBD1. TRBV6-7 is designated an ORF whose function remains uncertain. The CDR3 length is 15 residues. J was trimmed by 1 base and V by 8 bases; bases with no gene match: 5. The CDR3: CASSDRGLSNQPQHF. CDR3 coding DNA: TGTGCCAGCTCTGACAGGGGGCTAAGCAATCAGCCCCAGCATTTT.

This clone is termed large. Here the CDR3 reads CASSMVWTSGNIQYF. As DNA, the CDR3 is TGTGCCAGTAGTATGGTTTGGACTAGCGGAAACATTCAGTACTTC. V and J are TRBV19 and TRBJ2-4; TRBD2 agrees at 10 bases. The CDR3 runs 15 residues. J was trimmed by 6 bases and V by 3 bases; bases with no gene match: 5. Germline CDR1 is LNHDA and CDR2 is SQIVND (reference sequence).

This clone was observed a handful of times. The chain links TRBV6-8 to TRBJ2-7, with 9 bases aligning to TRBD1. Germline CDR1 MNHGY, CDR2 SAAAGT. The V gene end was trimmed by 4 bases and the J gene end by 2 bases; junction bases not matched to a gene: 3. This CDR3 comprises 14 residues. The CDR3 here is CASSWGQGAYEQYF. DNA for the CDR3: TGTGCCAGCAGTTGGGGACAGGGAGCCTACGAGCAGTACTTC.

For the CDR3, the DNA is TGTGCCAGCAGCGATCCCGGACTCCTAAACGAGCAGTACTTC. Residues: CASSDPGLLNEQYF. This chain connects TRBV11-3 to TRBJ2-7; D perhaps matches TRBD2 (5 bases). This CDR3 is built from 14 residues. V dropped 5 bases and J dropped 5 bases, with 16 bases sitting between them. The germline gives CDR1 SGHNT, CDR2 YENEEA.

V is TRBV18 and J is TRBJ2-7; TRBD1 matches at 9 bases. Germline V gene data show CDR1 as KGHSH and CDR2 as LQKENI. Unmatched junction bases numbered 8, after V lost 5 bases and J lost 6 bases. The CDR3 extends over 14 amino acids. CDR3 in DNA: TGTGCCAGCTCAACCGGACAGGGGTCTGCCGAGCAGTACTTC. Amino acid sequence: CASSTGQGSAEQYF.

This chain links TRBV25-1 with TRBJ2-2; TRBD1 agrees at 7 bases. Germline values: CDR1 MGHDK, CDR2 SYGVNS. The CDR3 contains 16 residues. V trimming: 5 bases; J trimming: 4 bases; junction bases outside the gene matches: 10. The CDR3 DNA is TGTGCCAGCAGTCAGACGACAGGGACGTCCACCGGGGAGCTGTTTTTT. Amino acids: CASSQTTGTSTGELFF.

This chain joins TRBV19 and TRBJ2-3; no definite D call. Germline values: CDR1 LNHDA, CDR2 SQIVND (reference sequence). The CDR3 is 11 residues long. V was cut by 5 bases and J by 4 bases, with 4 bases left in between. The CDR3 DNA is TGTGCCAGTAGTTGGTCAGATACGCAGTATTTT. This codes for CASSWSDTQYF.

The chain links TRBV28 to TRBJ2-1; unclear D gene. Germline CDR1 MDHEN, CDR2 SYDVKM. The V gene lost 0 bases and the J gene lost 8 bases, with 5 bases spanning the gap. The CDR3 consists of 12 residues. CDR3 protein: CASSLWFDEQFF. CDR3 nucleotide sequence: TGTGCCAGCAGTTTATGGTTCGATGAGCAGTTCTTC.

The chain has TRBV28 and TRBJ2-1; 7 bases fit TRBD1. This CDR3 has 13 residues. The ends lost 8 bases at V and 2 bases at J; junction bases unmatched: 3. Germline loops: CDR1 MDHEN, CDR2 SYDVKM. CDR3 coding DNA: TGTGCCAGCGAAGGACAGGCCTACAATGAGCAGTTCTTC. This translates into CASEGQAYNEQFF.

The rearrangement uses TRBV28 and TRBJ1-5, with 9 bases fitting TRBD1. Germline assignment: CDR1 MDHEN and CDR2 SYDVKM. The CDR3 has 16 amino acids. V trimming: 6 bases; J trimming: 7 bases; junction bases outside the gene matches: 13. The CDR3 DNA sequence: TGTGCCAGCAGCCAATCCCGGACAGGGGTTTTCCAGCCCCAGCATTTT. Encoded protein: CASSQSRTGVFQPQHF.

This chain joins TRBV25-1 and TRBJ2-1, with D possibly matching TRBD2 (6 bases). The CDR3 sequence is 13 residues long. Per the germline V gene, CDR1 is MGHDK and CDR2 is SYGVNS. V dropped 7 bases and J dropped 15 bases, with 22 bases sitting between them. The CDR3 here is CASNQVGGITPFF. CDR3 in DNA: TGTGCCAGCAACCAGGTTGGCGGGATTACGCCGTTCTTC.

The rearrangement joins TRBV6-8 to TRBJ2-4; 7 bases map to TRBD1. The CDR3 runs to 15 residues. Germline V CDR1 and CDR2: MNHGY, SAAAGT. Germline trimming cut 2 bases from V and 6 bases from J; bases unmatched to any gene: 7. CDR3 sequence reads: CASSYRDSNLNIQYF. The CDR3 DNA reads TGTGCCAGCAGTTACCGGGACAGTAATCTAAACATTCAGTACTTC.

The sample holds a few counts of this clone. This chain joins TRBV9 and TRBJ1-1; TRBD1 matches at 7 bases. From germline, CDR1 is SGDLS and CDR2 YYNGEE. This CDR3 region has 15 residues. V lost 5 bases and J lost 0; bases outside the gene matches: 7. This chain's CDR3 is CASRPGQIMNTEAFF. The CDR3 bases are TGTGCCAGCAGGCCGGGACAGATCATGAACACTGAAGCTTTCTTT.

Comment on this clone: At one boundary the junction diverges from the germline segment, which might be a read error. The genes are TRBV28 and TRBJ1-1, with D possibly matching TRBD1 (6 bases). Per the germline V gene, CDR1 is MDHEN and CDR2 is SYDVKM. This CDR3 comprises 16 residues. This CDR3 reads CASSLSPDSLNTEAFF. CDR3 DNA: TGTGCCAGTAGTTTATCCCCGGACAGTTTGAACACTGAAGCTTTCTTT.